Shown below are 27 T cell receptor beta chains from a single sample sequenced in a study of T cells in Graves' hyperthyroidism and ophthalmopathy. Amplification of TCR beta CDR3 regions was performed using RNA transcripts as template. RT-PCR in the first round (using the HTBI primer set) targeted the TCR CDR3. TCRdb re-called the multiplex PCR reads with MiXCR, one entry per CDR3 protein. The sample has hundreds of thousands of distinct CDR3 sequences, about 45% seen once. Material: peripheral blood or thyroid tissue (not recorded which). These receptors originate from an adult man with Graves' disease, either hyperthyroidism or ophthalmopathy (not recorded which).

The chain uses TRBV20-1 and TRBJ1-2; TRBD1 might be the D (6 bases). Germline values: CDR1 DFQATT, CDR2 SNEGSKA (reference sequence). V lost 0 bases and J 14 bases, leaving 19 bases between the germline ends. The CDR3 loop spans 13 amino acids. CDR3 protein: CSARDGQGRVRTF. Written as DNA, the CDR3 is TGCAGTGCTAGAGATGGCCAGGGGAGGGTGAGGACCTTC.

This clonotype was picked up many times. The V gene is TRBV19, the J gene TRBJ2-7, with TRBD1 matching over 11 bases. Germline V CDR1 and CDR2: LNHDA, SQIVND (reference sequence). V lost 4 bases to trimming and J lost 3 bases; unmatched junction nucleotides: 5. The CDR3 is 15 amino acids. The CDR3 sequence is CASSTPGTGGYEQYF. The CDR3 nucleotides are TGTGCCAGTAGTACTCCCGGGACAGGGGGCTACGAGCAGTACTTC. Full variable domain (rest looked up from reference TRBV19 and TRBJ2-7): DGGITQSPKYLFRKEGQNVTLSCEQNLNHDAMYWYRQDPGQGLRLIYYSQIVNDFQKGDIAEGYSVSREKKESFPLTVTSAQKNPTAFYLCASSTPGTGGYEQYFGPGTRLTVT.

On this clonotype itself: This sequence may be a read error, since a much larger clone differs from it by one base. This sequence joins TRBV11-1 and TRBJ1-2; D perhaps matches TRBD1 (5 bases). CDR3 size: 15 residues. Trimming removed 0 bases at V and 3 bases at J, with 11 bases between. CDR1 and CDR2 from the germline V gene are SGHAT and FQDESV (reference sequence). The CDR3 DNA reads as TGTGCCAGCAGCTTAGCGGGACCCCTTTACTATGGCTACACCTTC. Its translation: CASSLAGPLYYGYTF.

The chain employs TRBV29-1 and TRBJ1-2; a possible D gene is TRBD1 (5 bases). Germline values: CDR1 SQVTM, CDR2 ANQGSEA. The CDR3 is made up of 12 amino acids. V shed 2 bases and J shed 4 bases, with 8 bases lying between them. The CDR3 DNA is TGCAGCGTTGAAAGTGGGGGCTATGGCTACACCTTC. The encoded protein is CSVESGGYGYTF.

The gene calls are TRBV15 and TRBJ1-1; TRBD1 might be the D (6 bases). The CDR3 sequence is 19 residues long. The germline V gene has CDR1 LNHNV and CDR2 YYDKDF (reference sequence). V gave up 0 bases and J gave up 0 bases, with 20 bases separating them. The CDR3 loop is CATSRDGMLRGGLNTEAFF. The CDR3 DNA follows: TGTGCCACCAGCAGAGATGGGATGTTAAGAGGGGGTTTGAACACTGAAGCTTTCTTT.

This clonotype was seen once. The chain employs TRBV25-1 and TRBJ1-2; D is unclear. CDR1 and CDR2 from the germline V gene are MGHDK and SYGVNS. The CDR3 runs to 13 residues. Trimming pared 7 bases from V and 5 bases from J, leaving 14 bases between. CDR3 loop: CASTNGILYGYTF. The CDR3 nucleotides read TGTGCCAGCACCAACGGGATACTTTATGGCTACACCTTC.

The sample holds many counts of this clonotype. The chain carries TRBV7-8 and TRBJ1-1; tentative D call: TRBD1 (5 bases). From germline, CDR1 is SGHVS and CDR2 FQNEAQ. The V end lost 5 bases, the J end lost 4 bases, and 17 bases lay between the germline ends. This CDR3 is built from 15 residues. The CDR3 loop reads CASSKAGPGGTEAFF. The CDR3 DNA follows: TGTGCCAGCAGCAAAGCAGGGCCGGGGGGCACTGAAGCTTTCTTT.

This clonotype was seen a few times. V and J are TRBV20-1 and TRBJ1-3; D call uncertain. The CDR3 covers 11 residues. Per the germline V gene, CDR1 is DFQATT and CDR2 is SNEGSKA (reference sequence). Trimming removed 3 bases at V and 6 bases at J, with 6 bases between. This CDR3 is CSARRENTIYF. Written as DNA, the CDR3 is TGCAGTGCTAGGAGGGAAAACACCATATATTTT.

This clonotype was picked up a small number of times. The chain recombines TRBV7-2 with TRBJ1-1; possibly TRBD1 for D (5 bases). This CDR3 is built from 15 residues. Trimming removed 5 bases at V and 1 base at J, with 14 bases between. Per germline, CDR1 SGHTA and CDR2 FQGNSA. CDR3 sequence reads: CASSANRNPNTEAFF. Here the CDR3 DNA reads TGTGCCAGCAGCGCAAACAGGAACCCGAACACTGAAGCTTTCTTT.

This clonotype was observed at least ten times. This chain joins TRBV12-3 or TRBV12-4 and TRBJ2-5; 7 positions match TRBD2. The CDR3 runs to 13 residues. V was clipped by 5 bases and J by 5 bases; unmatched bases: 5. The CDR3 sequence is CASSRGLVETQYF. CDR3 sequence (DNA): TGTGCCAGCAGTCGTGGACTAGTTGAGACCCAGTACTTC.

This rearrangement joins TRBV10-3 to TRBJ2-5; D perhaps matches TRBD2 (5 bases). V dropped 10 bases and J dropped 3 bases, with 9 bases sitting between them. Germline loops: CDR1 ENHRY, CDR2 SYGVKD. The CDR3 consists of 11 residues. CDR3 sequence reads: CATGVKETQYF. The CDR3, as DNA: TGTGCCACCGGGGTCAAAGAGACCCAGTACTTC.

This clonotype was picked up a small number of times. The chain links TRBV12-3 or TRBV12-4 to TRBJ1-4; 7 nucleotides align to TRBD1. V lost 6 bases and J lost 6; bases outside the gene matches: 4. This CDR3 has 13 residues. CDR3 coding DNA: TGTGCCAGCAGCATCAGGGGGGATGAAAAACTGTTTTTT. This sequence encodes CASSIRGDEKLFF.

This clonotype was observed a few times. J is TRBJ1-5 and V is TRBV20-1, with a weak D call TRBD1 (5 bases). The CDR3 has 16 amino acids. The V gene's germline CDR1 is DFQATT and CDR2 SNEGSKA (reference sequence). V lost 1 base to trimming and J lost 6 bases, with 19 bases between them. Here the CDR3 reads CSARVEGREGIQPQHF. The DNA for the CDR3 is TGCAGTGCTAGAGTAGAGGGCAGGGAGGGGATTCAGCCCCAGCATTTT.

CDR3: CAIRSGRSSPQHF. Here the CDR3 DNA reads TGTGCCATCAGATCGGGCAGGAGCTCCCCCCAGCATTTT. The chain employs TRBV10-3 and TRBJ1-5; D not resolved. CDR1 ENHRY and CDR2 SYGVKD come from the germline V gene. Trimming pared 6 bases from V and 10 bases from J, leaving 16 bases between. This CDR3 has 13 residues.

With regard to this clonotype: Relative to the germline gene, one junction end is altered; a read error may explain this. The genes are TRBV7-9 and TRBJ2-6, with a weak D call TRBD1 (6 bases). The CDR3 covers 14 residues. Germline assignment: CDR1 SEHNR and CDR2 FQNEAQ (reference sequence). Here the CDR3 DNA reads TGCGCCAGCAGCGACCGGGACAGGGCCAACGTCCTGACTTTC. The encoded protein is CASSDRDRANVLTF.

The sample holds a few counts of this clonotype. J is TRBJ1-5 and V is TRBV7-9; no definite D call. The germline gives CDR1 SEHNR, CDR2 FQNEAQ (reference sequence). This CDR3 has 15 residues. Trimming cost V 3 bases and J 1 base, with 10 bases left between them. CDR3 region: CASSFSGMSNQPQHF. The CDR3 coding sequence is TGTGCCAGCAGCTTTTCCGGGATGAGCAATCAGCCCCAGCATTTT.

The gene calls are TRBV29-1 and TRBJ2-5; possibly TRBD1 for D (8 bases). The V gene's germline CDR1 is SQVTM and CDR2 ANQGSEA. The V end was cut by 6 bases, the J end by 0 bases, with 17 bases between. This CDR3 contains 15 residues. As DNA, the CDR3 is TGCAGCGTAGGGGTACAGGGGGGGAACCAAGAGACCCAGTACTTC. It codes for CSVGVQGGNQETQYF.

The chain links TRBV11-2 to TRBJ2-7, with a weak D call TRBD1 (5 bases). This CDR3 has 14 amino acids. The germline V gene has CDR1 SGHAT and CDR2 FQNNGV. Trimming cost V 1 base and J 3 bases, with 10 bases left between them. CDR3: CASSLADKNYEQYF. For the CDR3, the DNA is TGTGCCAGCAGCTTAGCGGACAAAAACTACGAGCAGTACTTC.

The DNA of the CDR3 is TGTGCCAGCAGACAGGGGGTGATCAATCAGCCCCAGCATTTT. Encoded protein: CASRQGVINQPQHF. This chain joins TRBV25-1 and TRBJ1-5, with 8 nucleotides matching TRBD1. V was pared by 6 bases and J by 3 bases, with 4 bases of the junction left unmatched. Per germline, CDR1 MGHDK and CDR2 SYGVNS. The CDR3 is made up of 14 amino acids.

This clonotype was counted many times. The J gene is TRBJ1-1, the V gene TRBV10-3, with 9 bases identical to TRBD1. The V gene end was trimmed by 10 bases and the J gene end by 1 base; junction bases not matched to a gene: 7. This CDR3 spans 14 amino acids. In germline, CDR1 is ENHRY, CDR2 SYGVKD. The CDR3 nucleotides read TGTGCCAGTGGGACAGGGTATAAGAACACTGAAGCTTTCTTT. Its protein product is CASGTGYKNTEAFF.

V is TRBV2 and J is TRBJ1-6; D might be TRBD1 (5 bases). Germline CDR1 reads SNHLY; CDR2 reads FYNNEI. The CDR3 is 15 residues long. Trimming cost V 6 bases and J 10 bases, with 19 bases left between them. CDR3 region: CASSSQGGAGSPLHF. CDR3 in DNA: TGTGCCAGCAGCTCTCAGGGAGGGGCAGGGTCACCCCTCCACTTT.

This clonotype has only a few counts. The chain uses TRBV6-5 and TRBJ2-5; 7 nucleotides match TRBD1. V lost 7 bases to trimming and J lost 2 bases; unmatched junction nucleotides: 4. CDR1 is MNHEY, CDR2 SVGAGI, per germline. The CDR3 loop spans 13 amino acids. CDR3 in DNA: TGTGCCAGCAAACCGGGACAGCAAGAGACCCAGTACTTC. Amino acid sequence: CASKPGQQETQYF.

This clonotype was detected only a few times. V usage is TRBV2 and J usage is TRBJ2-5, with TRBD2 matching 12 bases. V lost 7 bases, J lost 1 base, and 7 bases stayed unmatched. The CDR3 is 16 residues long. The germline gives CDR1 SNHLY, CDR2 FYNNEI. CDR3 DNA sequence: TGTGCCAGCAAGACTAGCGGGGGTGGAGGCCAAGAGACCCAGTACTTC. Its protein product is CASKTSGGGGQETQYF. Using reference TRBV2 and TRBJ2-5 for the parts outside the CDR3, the full variable domain is EPEVTQTPSHQVTQMGQEVILRCVPISNHLYFYWYRQILGQKVEFLVSFYNNEISEKSEIFDDQFSVERPDGSNFTLKIRSTKLEDSAMYFCASKTSGGGGQETQYFGPGTRLLVL.

This clonotype was picked up a small number of times. One end of the junction does not line up with germline, which may come from a read error. The chain combines TRBV5-5 with TRBJ1-1; TRBD1 might be the D (5 bases). Looked up from germline, CDR1 is SGHKS and CDR2 is YYEKEE (reference sequence). CDR3 size: 14 residues. The CDR3 nucleotides are TGCGCCAGCAGCTTACAGGCCATGAACACTGAAGCTTTCTTT. Translated: CASSLQAMNTEAFF.

The chain joins TRBV6-1 to TRBJ2-5, with D maybe TRBD2 (7 bases). V dropped 5 bases and J dropped 2 bases, with 15 bases sitting between them. Germline-derived CDR1 and CDR2 are MNHNS and SASEGT. The CDR3 is 15 amino acids. In DNA form, the CDR3 reads TGTGCCAGCAGTTACGCCGAGGGGGGGCAAGAGACCCAGTACTTC. Translating it yields CASSYAEGGQETQYF.

The table lists this clonotype with many counts. The chain combines TRBV12-3 or TRBV12-4 with TRBJ1-2, with D perhaps TRBD1 (5 bases). Trimming left V 8 bases short and J 0 bases short, with 7 bases between. The CDR3 extends over 12 amino acids. The CDR3 sequence is CASQGSNYGYTF. Here the CDR3 DNA reads TGTGCCAGCCAGGGATCTAACTATGGCTACACCTTC.

In regard to this clonotype: Compared with germline, one end of the junction differs, possibly owing to a read error. The chain is built from TRBV29-1 and TRBJ1-1, with D possibly being TRBD1 (5 bases). This CDR3 contains 13 residues. In germline, CDR1 is SQVTM, CDR2 ANQGSEA. The CDR3, as DNA: TGCAGCGTTGTTGGGGGGGGGAACACTGAGGCTTTCTTT. Encoded protein: CSVVGGGNTEAFF. The variable domain in full, with the rest retrieved from reference TRBV29-1 and TRBJ1-1, is SAVISQKPSRDICQRGTSLTIQCQVDSQVTMMFWYRQQPGQSLTLIATANQGSEATYESGFVIDKFPISRPNLTFSTLTVSNMSPEDSSIYLCSVVGGGNTEAFFGQGTRLTVV.